This T cell receptor (beta chain) was captured by sequencing in a study of blood T cells in healthy people across ages. Overall study results and limits: It was found that TCR beta diversity correlated strongly with the percentage of naive T cells. The fall in TCR beta diversity per million T cells was roughly linear with age.

Donation came from healthy Caucasian individuals in Russia who were aged roughly 6 to 95. The study isolated at least 6.5 million PBMCs from each sample. It was with a sample-barcoded 5' primer and a J-beta primer mix that a second PCR of roughly 7 to 12 cycles was run. TCRdb used MiXCR to reprocess the 5' RACE reads, holding one entry per CDR3 protein. This table has hundreds of thousands of distinct CDR3 sequences, 35% to 40% appearing once. J lost 7 bases, V lost 5 bases, and 9 bases had no gene match. This CDR3 contains 14 residues. The V gene's germline CDR1 is DFQATT and CDR2 SNEGSKA (reference sequence). A note on this clonotype: Its antigen is still unknown.

This TCR derives from a man between 18 and 29 years old in good health. The specimen sequenced was blood. The chain links TRBV20-1 to TRBJ2-3, with TRBD2 matching over 10 bases. The CDR3 protein is CSAPPLAGSHTQYF. The CDR3 bases are TGCAGTGCTCCTCCACTAGCGGGATCCCATACGCAGTATTTT.